A single sample gave rise to the 9 T cell receptor beta chains below, sequenced in a study of cytomegalovirus exposure and HLA in healthy donors (dated by TCRdb to 2016 to 2017). Libraries were constructed by the immunoSEQ multiplex PCR assay. For the multiplex PCR, a mixture combining 60 forward primers for TCR Vbeta segments and 13 reverse primers for TCR Jbeta segments was used. In TCRdb, the immuneACCESS table is reduced to in-frame sequences with V and J assigned. These tables do not hold every clone; where another copy was compared, an unresolved V gene accounts for under half, and the others remain unexplained. In all, the sample holds about 150,000 clones, and 80% of those were seen once. Around 13% of the sample lies in the top ten. Specimen: PBMCs. The receptor set was obtained from a man aged 25-40 years in good health and CMV-seropositive.

V usage is TRBV6-6 and J usage is TRBJ2-1; 8 nucleotides agree with TRBD2. This CDR3 contains 16 residues. The J segment lost 5 bases and the V segment lost 2 bases, leaving 8 bases of the junction unmatched. From germline, CDR1 is MNHNY and CDR2 SVGAGI (reference sequence). DNA for the CDR3: TGTGCCAGCAGTTACACCTCGGGAGGGTACCACAATGAGCAGTTCTTC. This encodes CASSYTSGGYHNEQFF.

Comment on this clone: This CDR3 is also generated by other DNA sequences in the sample. V and J are TRBV2 and TRBJ2-3; D perhaps matches TRBD2 (6 bases). CDR1 is SNHLY and CDR2 is FYNNEI in the germline V gene. The germline V and J ends were trimmed by 5 bases and 0 bases, with 6 bases remaining between them. The CDR3 is 13 amino acids. CDR3 protein: CASSRESTDTQYF. CDR3 sequence (DNA): TGTGCCAGCAGTCGGGAGAGCACAGATACGCAGTATTTT.

The V gene is TRBV30, the J gene TRBJ2-1; D is possibly TRBD2 (7 bases). The V and J ends lost 7 bases and 5 bases respectively, with 15 bases between them. This CDR3 contains 13 residues. Germline assignment: CDR1 GTSNPN and CDR2 SVGIG (reference sequence). DNA for the CDR3: TGTGCCTCTACTGGGGAGGGGGACAATGAGCAGTTCTTC. Amino acid sequence: CASTGEGDNEQFF.

J is TRBJ2-1 and V is TRBV9; 9 bases align to TRBD2. The CDR3 has 16 residues. Per germline, CDR1 SGDLS and CDR2 YYNGEE. The J segment lost 3 bases and the V segment lost 7 bases, leaving 11 bases of the junction unmatched. The CDR3: CASDAASGDYYNEQFF. Here the CDR3 DNA reads TGTGCCAGCGACGCGGCTAGCGGGGATTACTACAATGAGCAGTTCTTC.

This chain links TRBV29-1 with TRBJ2-5; 8 nucleotides match TRBD1. CDR3 length: 14 residues. Germline loops: CDR1 SQVTM, CDR2 ANQGSEA. V shed 3 bases, J shed 1 base, and the junction held 4 bases outside the gene matches. The CDR3: CSVDVGTGQETQYF. The CDR3 DNA reads as TGCAGCGTTGATGTCGGGACAGGCCAAGAGACCCAGTACTTC.

The gene calls are TRBV6-6 and TRBJ2-3; 9 nucleotides agree with TRBD1. J was trimmed by 3 bases and V by 4 bases; bases with no gene match: 5. Germline V gene lookup returns CDR1 MNHNY and CDR2 SVGAGI (reference sequence). The CDR3 sequence is 15 residues long. The CDR3 here is CASSLQGAGTDTQYF. In DNA, the CDR3 is TGTGCCAGCAGTTTACAGGGGGCGGGAACAGATACGCAGTATTTT.

A single count supports this clone. The chain is built from TRBV2 and TRBJ2-7; D might be TRBD1 (5 bases). The CDR3 is 12 residues long. CDR1 is SNHLY and CDR2 is FYNNEI in the germline V gene. Trimming took off 4 bases at V and 2 bases at J, with 6 bases between the two ends. This CDR3 is CASSAQAYEQYF. CDR3 bases: TGTGCCAGCAGTGCACAGGCCTACGAGCAGTACTTC.

The V gene is TRBV15, the J gene TRBJ1-3, with a weak D call TRBD1 (6 bases). CDR1 LNHNV and CDR2 YYDKDF come from the germline V gene (reference sequence). The CDR3 consists of 15 residues. V lost 2 bases, J lost 2 bases, and 10 bases lay in between. This chain's CDR3 is CATSRTTGTGNTIYF. DNA for the CDR3: TGTGCCACCAGCAGAACTACAGGGACTGGAAACACCATATATTTT. Variable domain in full (rest from reference TRBV15 and TRBJ1-3): DAMVIQNPRYQVTQFGKPVTLSCSQTLNHNVMYWYQQKSSQAPKLLFHYYDKDFNNEADTPDNFQSRRPNTSFCFLDIRSPGLGDTAMYLCATSRTTGTGNTIYFGEGSWLTVV.

The V gene is TRBV19, the J gene TRBJ2-7; the match to TRBD1 covers 11 bases. Germline-derived CDR1 and CDR2 are LNHDA and SQIVND (reference sequence). Germline trimming cut 5 bases from V and 6 bases from J; bases unmatched to any gene: 3. This CDR3 is built from 13 residues. CDR3 sequence: CASSFGTGGEQYF. The CDR3 region has the DNA TGTGCCAGTAGTTTCGGGACAGGGGGCGAGCAGTACTTC.